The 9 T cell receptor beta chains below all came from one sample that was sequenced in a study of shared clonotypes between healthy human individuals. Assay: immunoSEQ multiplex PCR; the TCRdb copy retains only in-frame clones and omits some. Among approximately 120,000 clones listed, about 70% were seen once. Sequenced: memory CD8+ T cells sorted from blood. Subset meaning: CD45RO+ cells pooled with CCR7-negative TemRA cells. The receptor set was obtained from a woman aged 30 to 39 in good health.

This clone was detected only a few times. The DNA for the CDR3 is TGTGCCAGCAGCCTGGATCTAGGACAGGGTGCTTCGGCCCAGCATTTT. Translation gives CASSLDLGQGASAQHF. V and J are TRBV5-4 and TRBJ1-5; 8 nucleotides align to TRBD1. Germline V gene lookup returns CDR1 SGHNT and CDR2 YYREEE (reference sequence). This CDR3 has 16 residues. V gave up 4 bases and J gave up 11 bases; unmatched junction bases: 17. Based on the CDR3 plus reference TRBV5-4 and TRBJ1-5, the full variable domain is ETGVTQSPTHLIKTRGQQVTLRCSSQSGHNTVSWYQQALGQGPQFIFQYYREEENGRGNFPPRFSGLQFPNYSSELNVNALELDDSALYLCASSLDLGQGASAQHFGDGTRLSIL.

CDR3 DNA sequence: TGTGCCAGCAGCCCCCTAAGGGGGTGGGAGGCTGGGGAGCAGTACTTC. It yields the protein CASSPLRGWEAGEQYF. This rearrangement joins TRBV7-8 to TRBJ2-7, with D tentatively TRBD1 or TRBD2 (6 bases each). V lost 5 bases and J 7 bases, leaving 24 bases between the germline ends. The CDR3 runs 16 residues. CDR1 is SGHVS, CDR2 FQNEAQ, per germline.

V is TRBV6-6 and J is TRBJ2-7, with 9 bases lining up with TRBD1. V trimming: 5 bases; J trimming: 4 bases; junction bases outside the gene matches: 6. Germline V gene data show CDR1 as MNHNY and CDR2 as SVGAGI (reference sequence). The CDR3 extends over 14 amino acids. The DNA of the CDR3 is TGTGCCAGCAGTGCTGGGACAGGGAGTTACGAGCAGTACTTC. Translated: CASSAGTGSYEQYF.

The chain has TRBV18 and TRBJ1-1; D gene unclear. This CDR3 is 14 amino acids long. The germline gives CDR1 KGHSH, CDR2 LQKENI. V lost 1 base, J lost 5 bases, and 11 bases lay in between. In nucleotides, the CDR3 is TGTGCCAGCTCACCACTCCGAAGGGCTACTGAAGCTTTCTTT. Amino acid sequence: CASSPLRRATEAFF.

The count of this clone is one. For the CDR3, the DNA is TGCAGCGTTGAAGATCAAGCGGGAGTCTCCTACAATGAGCAGTTCTTC. It translates to CSVEDQAGVSYNEQFF. V is TRBV29-1 and J is TRBJ2-1, with 8 bases aligning to TRBD2. V lost 0 bases, J lost 0 bases, and 4 bases stayed unmatched. CDR1 is SQVTM and CDR2 is ANQGSEA in the germline V gene. The CDR3 sequence is 16 residues long.

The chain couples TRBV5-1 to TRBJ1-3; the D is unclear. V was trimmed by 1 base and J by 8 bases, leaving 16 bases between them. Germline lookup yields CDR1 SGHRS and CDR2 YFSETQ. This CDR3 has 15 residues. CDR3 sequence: CASSLRPSLLDTIYF. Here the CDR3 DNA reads TGCGCCAGCAGCTTGAGGCCCTCGCTTCTTGACACCATATATTTT. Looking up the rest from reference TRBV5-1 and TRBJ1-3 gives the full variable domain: KAGVTQTPRYLIKTRGQQVTLSCSPISGHRSVSWYQQTPGQGLQFLFEYFSETQRNKGNFPGRFSGRQFSNSRSEMNVSTLELGDSALYLCASSLRPSLLDTIYFGEGSWLTVV.

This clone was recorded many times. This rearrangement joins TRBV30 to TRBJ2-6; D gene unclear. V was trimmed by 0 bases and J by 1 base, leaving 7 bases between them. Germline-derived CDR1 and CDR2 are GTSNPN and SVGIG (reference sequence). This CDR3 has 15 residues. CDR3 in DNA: TGTGCCTGGAGTGTACGGGTATCTGGGGCCAACGTCCTGACTTTC. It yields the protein CAWSVRVSGANVLTF.

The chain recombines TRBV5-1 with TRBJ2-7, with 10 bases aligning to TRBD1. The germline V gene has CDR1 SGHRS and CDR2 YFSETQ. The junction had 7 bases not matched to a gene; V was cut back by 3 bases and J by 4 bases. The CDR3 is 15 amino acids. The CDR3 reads CASSSRDRGIYEQYF. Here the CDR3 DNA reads TGCGCCAGCAGCTCCCGGGACAGGGGTATTTACGAGCAGTACTTC.

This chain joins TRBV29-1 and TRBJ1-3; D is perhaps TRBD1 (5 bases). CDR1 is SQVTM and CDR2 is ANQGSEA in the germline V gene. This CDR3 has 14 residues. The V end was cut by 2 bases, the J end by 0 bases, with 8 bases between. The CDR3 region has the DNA TGCAGCGTTGAATTTGGGACCTCTGGAAACACCATATATTTT. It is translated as CSVEFGTSGNTIYF.